This T cell receptor (beta chain) was sequenced for a study of T cell responses to AZD1222 COVID-19 vaccine. Overall study results and limits: Within unmutated variant regions lay the reported targets of nearly half of spike-specific TCRs. Donors were largely white British and mainly female; clonal diversity was possibly underestimated. Repertoires in all cases were sampled only once the peak T cell response had passed. Recipients of two AZD1222 doses showed rising Spike-specific TCR breadth and depth.

Repertoires were generated with immunoSEQ multiplex PCR, while TCRdb's copy carries only in-frame clones and drops some. Of 120,000 or so clones in the sample, roughly 90% were seen once. In regard to this clone: Its antigen remains unidentified.

The receptor was isolated from an adult who received the AZD1222 COVID-19 vaccine. Sequences were derived from peripheral blood, sampled 28 days after the second AZD1222 dose.

The CDR3 loop is CASSMGSGSNPETQYF. CDR3 nucleotides: TGTGCCAGTAGTATGGGAAGCGGGAGTAACCCGGAGACCCAGTACTTC. V usage is TRBV19 and J usage is TRBJ2-5; TRBD2 matches at 8 bases. The length of the CDR3 is 16 residues. J was trimmed by 5 bases and V by 3 bases; bases with no gene match: 11. Germline CDR1 reads LNHDA; CDR2 reads SQIVND (reference sequence).